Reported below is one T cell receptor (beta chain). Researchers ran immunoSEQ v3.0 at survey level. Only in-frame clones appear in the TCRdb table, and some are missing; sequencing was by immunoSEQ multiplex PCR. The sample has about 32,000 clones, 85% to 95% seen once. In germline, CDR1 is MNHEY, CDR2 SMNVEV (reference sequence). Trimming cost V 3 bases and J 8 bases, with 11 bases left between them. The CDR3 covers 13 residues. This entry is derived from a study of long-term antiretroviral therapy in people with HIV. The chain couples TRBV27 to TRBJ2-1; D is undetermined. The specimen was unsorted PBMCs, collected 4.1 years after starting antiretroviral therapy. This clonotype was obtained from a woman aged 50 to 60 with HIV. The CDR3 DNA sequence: TGTGCCAGCAGTTTGGGTACAAGGGATGAGCAGTTCTTC. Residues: CASSLGTRDEQFF.